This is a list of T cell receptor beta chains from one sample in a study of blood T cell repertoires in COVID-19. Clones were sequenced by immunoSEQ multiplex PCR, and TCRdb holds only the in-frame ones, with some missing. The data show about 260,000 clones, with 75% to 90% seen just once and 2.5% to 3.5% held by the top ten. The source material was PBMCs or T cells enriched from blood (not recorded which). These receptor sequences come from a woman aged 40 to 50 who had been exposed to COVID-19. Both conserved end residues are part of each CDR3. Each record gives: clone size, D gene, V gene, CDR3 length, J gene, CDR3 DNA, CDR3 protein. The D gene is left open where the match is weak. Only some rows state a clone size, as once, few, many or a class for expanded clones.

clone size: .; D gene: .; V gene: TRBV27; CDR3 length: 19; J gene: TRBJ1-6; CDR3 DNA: TGTGCCAGCAGTCCCGACAGACAGGACCTTAGCTCCTATAATTCACCCCTCCACTTT; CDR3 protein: CASSPDRQDLSSYNSPLHF
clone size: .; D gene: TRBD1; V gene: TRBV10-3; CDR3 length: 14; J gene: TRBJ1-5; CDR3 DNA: TGTGCCATCAGCCAACAGGGGGAAGGTCAGCCCCAGCATTTT; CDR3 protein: CAISQQGEGQPQHF
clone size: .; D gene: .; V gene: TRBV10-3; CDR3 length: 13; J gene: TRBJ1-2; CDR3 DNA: TGTGCCATCAGTGAGTCGGCAGGGACAAGGAACACCTTC; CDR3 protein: CAISESAGTRNTF
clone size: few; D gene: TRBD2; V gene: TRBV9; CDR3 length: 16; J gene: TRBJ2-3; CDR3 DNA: TGTGCCAGCAGCACCGGGACTAGAGGGGTGACAGATACGCAGTATTTT; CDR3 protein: CASSTGTRGVTDTQYF
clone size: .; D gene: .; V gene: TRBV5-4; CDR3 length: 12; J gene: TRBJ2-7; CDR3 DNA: TGTGCCAGCAGCACCAGTACCTACGAGCAGTACTTC; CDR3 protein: CASSTSTYEQYF
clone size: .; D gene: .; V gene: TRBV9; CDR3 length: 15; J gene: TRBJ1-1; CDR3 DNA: TGTGCCAGCAGCGTAGAGGGGATGATGAACACTGAAGCTTTCTTT; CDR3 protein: CASSVEGMMNTEAFF
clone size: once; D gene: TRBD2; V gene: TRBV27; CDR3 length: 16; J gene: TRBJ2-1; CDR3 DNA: TGTGCCAGCAGTTTACAGGGACTAGCGGGGGACAATGAGCAGTTCTTC; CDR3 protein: CASSLQGLAGDNEQFF
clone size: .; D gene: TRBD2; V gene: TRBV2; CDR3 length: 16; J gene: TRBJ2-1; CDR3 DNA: TGTGCCAGTTCCGGGACTAGCGGGGGGGCCTACAATGAGCAGTTCTTC; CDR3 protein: CASSGTSGGAYNEQFF
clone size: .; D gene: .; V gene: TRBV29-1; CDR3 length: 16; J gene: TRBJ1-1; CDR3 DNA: TGCAGCGTTGAAGATCGGGGCAGGGGAGGGTACACTGAAGCTTTCTTT; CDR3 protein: CSVEDRGRGGYTEAFF
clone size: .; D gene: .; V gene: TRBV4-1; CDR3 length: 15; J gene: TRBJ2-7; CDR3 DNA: TGCGCCAGCAGCCCGTTAATACAGGGAACCTACGAGCAGTACTTC; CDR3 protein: CASSPLIQGTYEQYF
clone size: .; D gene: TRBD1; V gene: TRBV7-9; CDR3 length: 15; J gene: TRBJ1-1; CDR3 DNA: TGTGCCAGCAGCGCAAAACAGGGGGATTTCGCTGAAGCTTTCTTT; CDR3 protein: CASSAKQGDFAEAFF
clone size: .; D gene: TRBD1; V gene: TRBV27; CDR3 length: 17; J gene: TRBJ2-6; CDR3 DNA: TGTGCCAGCAGTACCCGACAGGGGCGGTCTGGGGCCAACGTCCTGACTTTC; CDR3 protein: CASSTRQGRSGANVLTF
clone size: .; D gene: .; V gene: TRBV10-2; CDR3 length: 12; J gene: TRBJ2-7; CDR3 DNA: TGCGCCAGCAGTGCTGGGACAACCGAGCAGTACTTC; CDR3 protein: CASSAGTTEQYF
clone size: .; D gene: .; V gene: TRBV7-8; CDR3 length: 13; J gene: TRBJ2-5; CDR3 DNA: TGTGCCAGCAGCCGTCAAACTCAAGAGACCCAGTACTTC; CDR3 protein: CASSRQTQETQYF
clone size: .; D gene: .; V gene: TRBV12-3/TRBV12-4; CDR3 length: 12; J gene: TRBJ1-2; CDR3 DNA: TGTGCCAGCAGTTTAGCGCGGGGTGGCTACACCTTC; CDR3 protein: CASSLARGGYTF
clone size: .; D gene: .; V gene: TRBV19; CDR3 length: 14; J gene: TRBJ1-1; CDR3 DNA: TGTGCCAGTAGTCTCGGACGGGATAACACTGAAGCTTTCTTT; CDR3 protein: CASSLGRDNTEAFF
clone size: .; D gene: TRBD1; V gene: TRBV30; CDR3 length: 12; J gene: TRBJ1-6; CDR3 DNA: TGTGCCTTGGGACAGGCGAATTCACCCCTCCACTTT; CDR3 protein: CALGQANSPLHF
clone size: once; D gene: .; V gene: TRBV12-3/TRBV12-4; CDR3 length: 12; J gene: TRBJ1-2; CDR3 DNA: TGTGCCAGCAGTGTAAACAGGGTGTGGGACACCTTC; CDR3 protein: CASSVNRVWDTF
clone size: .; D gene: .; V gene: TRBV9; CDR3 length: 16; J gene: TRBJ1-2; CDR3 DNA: TGTGCCAGCAGCGCCCCGGTCACTTCGACAGAAAATGGCTACACCTTC; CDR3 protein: CASSAPVTSTENGYTF
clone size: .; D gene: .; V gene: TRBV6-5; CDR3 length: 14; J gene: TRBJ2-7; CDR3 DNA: TGTGCCAGCACCACCTGGGGGGTGCGGGGAGAGCAGTACTTC; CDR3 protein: CASTTWGVRGEQYF
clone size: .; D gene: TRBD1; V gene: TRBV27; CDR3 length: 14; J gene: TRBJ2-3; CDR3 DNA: TGTGCCAGCCTGGGACAGGGATTGGCAGATACGCAGTATTTT; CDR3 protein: CASLGQGLADTQYF
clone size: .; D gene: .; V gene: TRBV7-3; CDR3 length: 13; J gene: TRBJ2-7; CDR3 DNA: TGTGCCAGCAGCTTAGACACCGGTTACGAGCAGTACTTC; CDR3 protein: CASSLDTGYEQYF
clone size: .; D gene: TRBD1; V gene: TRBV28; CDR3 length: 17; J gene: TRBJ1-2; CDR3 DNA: TGTGCCAGCAGTTCGTCCGGGACAGGGGAGAGGAACTATGGCTACACCTTC; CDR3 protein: CASSSSGTGERNYGYTF
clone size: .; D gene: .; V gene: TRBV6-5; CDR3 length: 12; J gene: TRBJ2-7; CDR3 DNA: TGTGCCAGCAGCCATTACAGCTACGAGCAGTACTTC; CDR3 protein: CASSHYSYEQYF
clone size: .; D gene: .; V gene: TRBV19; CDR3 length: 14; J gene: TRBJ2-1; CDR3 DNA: TGTGCCAGCCGGGGACTGGATCTTTCTAATGAGCAGTTCTTC; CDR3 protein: CASRGLDLSNEQFF
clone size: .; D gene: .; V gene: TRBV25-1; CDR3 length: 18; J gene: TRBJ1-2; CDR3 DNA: TGTGCCAGCACTTTGGGGGGGCAGAGTGATCGGTTTAACTATGGCTACACCTTC; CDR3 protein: CASTLGGQSDRFNYGYTF
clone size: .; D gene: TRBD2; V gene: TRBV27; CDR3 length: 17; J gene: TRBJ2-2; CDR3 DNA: TGTGCCAGCACGGGACTAGCGGGAGTCGGGAACACCGGGGAGCTGTTTTTT; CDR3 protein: CASTGLAGVGNTGELFF
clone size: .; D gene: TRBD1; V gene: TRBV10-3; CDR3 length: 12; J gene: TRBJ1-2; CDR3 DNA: TGTGCCATCAGAAGACAGGGTCATGGCTACACCTTC; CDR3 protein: CAIRRQGHGYTF
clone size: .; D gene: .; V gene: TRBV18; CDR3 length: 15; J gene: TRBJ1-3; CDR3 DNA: TGTGCCAGCAGGCCTGAACAGTCCTCTGGAAACACCATATATTTT; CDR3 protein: CASRPEQSSGNTIYF
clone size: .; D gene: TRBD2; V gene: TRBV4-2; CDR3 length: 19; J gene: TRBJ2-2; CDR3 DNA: TGTGCCAGCAGCCAAGGGAGAAGACTAGCGGGGGGTAACACCGGGGAGCTGTTTTTT; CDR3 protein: CASSQGRRLAGGNTGELFF
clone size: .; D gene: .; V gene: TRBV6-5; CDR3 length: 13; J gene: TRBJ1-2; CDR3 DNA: TGTGCCAGCAGTACTGACACCGTCTATGGCTACACCTTC; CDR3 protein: CASSTDTVYGYTF
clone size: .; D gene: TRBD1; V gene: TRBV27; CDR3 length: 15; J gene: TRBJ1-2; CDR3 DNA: TGTGCCAGCAGTTATCGGGACAGGGTGAACTATGGCTACACCTTC; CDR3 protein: CASSYRDRVNYGYTF
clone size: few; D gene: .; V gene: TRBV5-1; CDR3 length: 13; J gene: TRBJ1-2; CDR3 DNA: TGTGCCAGCAGCTTGGGGCAGGACTATGGCTACACCTTC; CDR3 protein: CASSLGQDYGYTF
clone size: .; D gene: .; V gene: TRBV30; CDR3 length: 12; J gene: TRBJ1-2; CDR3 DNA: TGTGCCTGGACGTCAGGGTTCGATGGCTACACCTTC; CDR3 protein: CAWTSGFDGYTF
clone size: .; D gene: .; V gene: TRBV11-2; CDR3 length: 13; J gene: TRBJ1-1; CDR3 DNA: TGTGCCAGCAGCGGGAGGCTGAACACTGAAGCTTTCTTT; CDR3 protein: CASSGRLNTEAFF
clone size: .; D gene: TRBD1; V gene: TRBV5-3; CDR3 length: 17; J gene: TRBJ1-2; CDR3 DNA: TGTGCCAGAAGCGAGCGTAGGGACAGGGCGTACCTCTATGGCTACACCTTC; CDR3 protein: CARSERRDRAYLYGYTF
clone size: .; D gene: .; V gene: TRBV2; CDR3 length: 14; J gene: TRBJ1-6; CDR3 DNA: TGTGCCAGCAGATACACAGGACAAAATTCACCCCTCCACTTT; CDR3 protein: CASRYTGQNSPLHF
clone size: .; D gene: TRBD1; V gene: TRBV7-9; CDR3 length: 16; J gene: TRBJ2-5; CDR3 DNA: TGTGCCAGCAGCCGGCTTATGCTGACAGGGCGGGAGACCCAGTACTTC; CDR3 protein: CASSRLMLTGRETQYF
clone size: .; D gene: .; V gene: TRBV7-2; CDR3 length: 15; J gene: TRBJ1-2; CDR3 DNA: TGTGCCAGCAGCTTAACAGGGCAGGCGGTAGATGGCTACACCTTC; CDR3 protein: CASSLTGQAVDGYTF
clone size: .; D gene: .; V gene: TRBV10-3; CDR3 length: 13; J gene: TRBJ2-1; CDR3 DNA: TGTGCCACCGACTCGACGGAGAACAATGAGCAGTTCTTC; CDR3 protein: CATDSTENNEQFF
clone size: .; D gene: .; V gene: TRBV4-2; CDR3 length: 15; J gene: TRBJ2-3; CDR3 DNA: TGTGCCAGCAGCCAAGAGTGGGCCCCCACAGATACGCAGTATTTT; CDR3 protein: CASSQEWAPTDTQYF
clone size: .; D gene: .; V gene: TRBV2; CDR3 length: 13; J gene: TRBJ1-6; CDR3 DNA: TGTGCCATGCGACAGGACCATAATTCACCCCTCCACTTT; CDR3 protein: CAMRQDHNSPLHF
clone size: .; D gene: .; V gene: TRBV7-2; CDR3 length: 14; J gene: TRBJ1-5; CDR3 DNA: TGTGCCAGCAGCTCTACAGGGTCCGATCAGCCCCAGCATTTT; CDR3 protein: CASSSTGSDQPQHF
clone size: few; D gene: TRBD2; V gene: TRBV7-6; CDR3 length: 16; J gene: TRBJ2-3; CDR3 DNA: TGTGCCAGCAGCCAGATAGCGGGGAAAAGCACAGATACGCAGTATTTT; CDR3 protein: CASSQIAGKSTDTQYF
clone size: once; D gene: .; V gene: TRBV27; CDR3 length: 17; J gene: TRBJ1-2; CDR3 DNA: TGTGCCAGCAGTACCTCCGAGGGCTCATTAGCTAACTATGGCTACACCTTC; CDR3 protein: CASSTSEGSLANYGYTF
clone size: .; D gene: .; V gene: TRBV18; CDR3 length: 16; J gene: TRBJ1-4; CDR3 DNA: TGTGCCAGCTCACTGGACGCCAGGGGATCTAATGAAAAACTGTTTTTT; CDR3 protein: CASSLDARGSNEKLFF
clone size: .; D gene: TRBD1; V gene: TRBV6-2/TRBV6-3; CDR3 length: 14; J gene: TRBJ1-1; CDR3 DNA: TGTGCCAGCAGCGGAGGACAGGAGAACACTGAAGCTTTCTTT; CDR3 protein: CASSGGQENTEAFF
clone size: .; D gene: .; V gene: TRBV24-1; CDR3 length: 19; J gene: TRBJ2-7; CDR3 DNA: TGTGCCACCAGTGATTTGGAGGGGGTGAAGGGCTCTTGGACCTACGAGCAGTACTTC; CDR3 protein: CATSDLEGVKGSWTYEQYF
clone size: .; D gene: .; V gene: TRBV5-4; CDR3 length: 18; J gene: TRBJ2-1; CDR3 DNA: TGTGCCAGCAGCTTGGCCCACTCAGGCTCTCCAGGGGACAATGAGCAGTTCTTC; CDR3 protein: CASSLAHSGSPGDNEQFF
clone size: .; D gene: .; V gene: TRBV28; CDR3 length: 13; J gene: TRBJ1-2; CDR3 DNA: TGTGCCATCAATTTCGGGAAAGTTTATGGCTACACCTTC; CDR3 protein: CAINFGKVYGYTF
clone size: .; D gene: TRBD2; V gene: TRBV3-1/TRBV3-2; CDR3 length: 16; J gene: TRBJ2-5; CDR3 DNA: TGTGCCAGCAGCCAAGTAGCGGGTCGGCACCAAGAGACCCAGTACTTC; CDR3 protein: CASSQVAGRHQETQYF
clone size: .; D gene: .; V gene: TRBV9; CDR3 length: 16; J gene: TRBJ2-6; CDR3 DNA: TGTGCCAGCAGCGTACCGAGGGTCCCCGGGGCCAACGTCCTGACTTTC; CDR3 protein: CASSVPRVPGANVLTF
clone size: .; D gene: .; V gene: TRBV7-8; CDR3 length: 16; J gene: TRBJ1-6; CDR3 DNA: TGTGCCAGCAGCTTTGACCACAGGGAGAATAATTCACCCCTCCACTTT; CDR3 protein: CASSFDHRENNSPLHF
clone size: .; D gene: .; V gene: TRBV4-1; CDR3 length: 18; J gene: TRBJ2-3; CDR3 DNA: TGCGCCAGCAGCCAGTTGGGGAGGAGGAGAAGGTCCACAGATACGCAGTATTTT; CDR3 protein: CASSQLGRRRRSTDTQYF
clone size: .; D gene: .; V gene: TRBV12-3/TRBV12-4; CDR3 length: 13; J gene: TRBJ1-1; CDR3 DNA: TGTGCCAGCAGTTTAAAAGCGAACACTGAAGCTTTCTTT; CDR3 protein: CASSLKANTEAFF
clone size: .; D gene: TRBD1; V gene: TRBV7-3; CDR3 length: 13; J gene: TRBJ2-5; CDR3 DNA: TGTGCCAGCAGCACAGGGGTTCAAGAGACCCAGTACTTC; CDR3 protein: CASSTGVQETQYF
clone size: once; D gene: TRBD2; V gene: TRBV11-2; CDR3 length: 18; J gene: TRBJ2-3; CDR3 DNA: TGTGCCAGCAGCTTAGATCTTTGGCTAGCGGGAACATCAGATACGCAGTATTTT; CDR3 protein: CASSLDLWLAGTSDTQYF
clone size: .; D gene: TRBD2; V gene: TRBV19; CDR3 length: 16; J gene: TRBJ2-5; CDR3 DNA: TGTGCCAGTAGTATAAGAACTAGCGGGGGGATAGAGACCCAGTACTTC; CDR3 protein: CASSIRTSGGIETQYF
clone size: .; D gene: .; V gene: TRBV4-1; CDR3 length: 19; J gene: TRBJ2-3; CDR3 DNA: TGCGCCAGCAGCCAAGAGGCCAGCCTATTACCCACTAGTTCAGATACGCAGTATTTT; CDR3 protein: CASSQEASLLPTSSDTQYF
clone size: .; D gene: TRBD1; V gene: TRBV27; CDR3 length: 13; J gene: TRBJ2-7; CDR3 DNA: TGTGCCAGCAGAGAGGGACAGGTCTACGAGCAGTACTTC; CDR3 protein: CASREGQVYEQYF